A selection of T cell receptor beta chains follows, all from one sample in a study of blood T cells in healthy people across ages. MiXCR, applied by TCRdb to the 5' RACE reads, yields one record per CDR3 protein. Of more than 1.4 million distinct CDR3 sequences in the sample, around two fifths were seen once. Source material: blood. The receptors originated from a woman aged 18-35 years in good health. Both conserved end residues are part of each CDR3. D genes are given only for firm matches. Clone size is shown for a subset of rows, as once, few, many or a class of expanded clone.

TRBJ2-3 | TRBV28 | . | few | TGTGCCAGCAGTTTTCCATATCCTCGGGCAGATACGCAGTATTTT | CASSFPYPRADTQYF
TRBJ2-4 | TRBV7-8 | . | . | TGTGCCAGCTGCCGACGGGGCGAAAACATTCAGTACTTC | CASCRRGENIQYF
TRBJ2-7 | TRBV20-1 | . | . | TGCAGTGCTAGAGATCCAGGGATCTACGAGCAGTACTTC | CSARDPGIYEQYF
TRBJ2-7 | TRBV20-1 | TRBD1 | few | TGCAGTGCGGGACAGTACTACGAGCAGTACTTC | CSAGQYYEQYF
TRBJ1-2 | TRBV10-3 | TRBD1 | few | TGTGCCATCTGGGACAGGGGATCCTATGGCTACACCTTC | CAIWDRGSYGYTF
TRBJ2-6 | TRBV19 | . | . | TGTGCCAGTAGTATAGACAGGTCTGGGGCCAACGTCCTGACTTTC | CASSIDRSGANVLTF
TRBJ2-5 | TRBV12-5 | . | many | TGTGCTAGTGGTTTTCCCGCCGGGACCCAGTACTTC | CASGFPAGTQYF
TRBJ2-1 | TRBV7-9 | . | . | TGTGCCAGCAACTTATCTCCCTACAATGAGCAGTTCTTC | CASNLSPYNEQFF
TRBJ2-7 | TRBV6-1 | . | . | TGTGCCAGCAGTGAAGGGGTGGCCACTCGCTCCTACGAGCAGTACTTC | CASSEGVATRSYEQYF
TRBJ1-1 | TRBV12-3/TRBV12-4 | . | . | TGTGCCAGCAGCCCGTCGGGGGCATTGAACACTGAAGCTTTCTTT | CASSPSGALNTEAFF
TRBJ2-7 | TRBV28 | . | . | TGTGCCAGCAGACCAAGGGACGGGTTCTACGAGCAGTACTTC | CASRPRDGFYEQYF
TRBJ2-3 | TRBV6-6 | . | few | TGTGCCAGCAGCCGGGACCATAGAGATACGCAGTATTTT | CASSRDHRDTQYF
TRBJ2-3 | TRBV2 | . | once | TGTGCCAGCAGTCCAGGGTTACGGACACTGAGCACAGATACGCAGTATTTT | CASSPGLRTLSTDTQYF
TRBJ2-7 | TRBV30 | TRBD2 | . | TGTGCCAGACAGGGACTAGCGTACGAGCAGTACTTC | CARQGLAYEQYF
TRBJ1-2 | TRBV24-1 | . | . | TGTGCCACCAGTGACCCGCGGCGGGGGCCGAATGGCTACACCTTC | CATSDPRRGPNGYTF
TRBJ2-3 | TRBV5-8 | TRBD2 | few | TGTGCCAGCAGCTTGGAGCGGGGTATCGGCACAGATACGCAGTATTTT | CASSLERGIGTDTQYF
TRBJ2-1 | TRBV7-2 | TRBD2 | . | TGTGCCAGCAGCCCAACGCGGGGGGGCAGGAACAATGAGCAGTTCTTC | CASSPTRGGRNNEQFF
TRBJ2-3 | TRBV10-3 | . | many | TGTGTCTCCCGTGGGACCACCGATACGCAGTATTTT | CVSRGTTDTQYF
TRBJ2-3 | TRBV28 | TRBD1 | few | TGTGCCAGCAGTCGGGACAGGGTGGAGGATACGCAGTATTTT | CASSRDRVEDTQYF
TRBJ2-7 | TRBV29-1 | TRBD2 | . | TGCAGCGTTCAACAACTAGCGGGCGAGTACGAGCAGTACTTC | CSVQQLAGEYEQYF